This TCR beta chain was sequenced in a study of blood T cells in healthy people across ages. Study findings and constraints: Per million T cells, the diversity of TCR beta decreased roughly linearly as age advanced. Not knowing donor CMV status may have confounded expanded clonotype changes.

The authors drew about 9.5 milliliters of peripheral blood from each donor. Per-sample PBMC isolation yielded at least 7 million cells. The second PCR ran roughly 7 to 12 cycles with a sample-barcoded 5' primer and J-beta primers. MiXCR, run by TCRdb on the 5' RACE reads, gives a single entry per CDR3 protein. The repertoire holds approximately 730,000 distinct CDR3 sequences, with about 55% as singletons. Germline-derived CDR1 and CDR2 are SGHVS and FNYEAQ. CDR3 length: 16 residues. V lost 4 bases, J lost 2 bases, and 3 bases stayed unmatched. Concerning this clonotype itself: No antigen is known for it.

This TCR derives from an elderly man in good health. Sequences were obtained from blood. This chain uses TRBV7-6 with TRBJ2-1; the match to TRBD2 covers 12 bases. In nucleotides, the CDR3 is TGTGCCAGCAGCTCCCTAGCGGGAGGGCCCTACAATGAGCAGTTCTTC. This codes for CASSSLAGGPYNEQFF.